A selection of T cell receptor beta chains follows, all from one sample in a study of CD8 T cells in Susac syndrome. TCRdb independently ran MiXCR on the immunoSEQ multiplex PCR reads; one entry per CDR3 protein. This table has approximately 130,000 distinct CDR3 sequences, about 90% appearing once. Sequenced input: CD8+ T cells from PBMCs. The receptors shown here come from a human donor with multiple sclerosis. The CDR3 runs from the conserved cysteine through the conserved F or W. A D gene is named only where the DNA matches it firmly. Where a row states a size, it is once, few, many or the class of an expanded clone; other rows omit it.

J gene,D gene,V gene,clone size,CDR3 DNA,CDR3 protein
TRBJ1-5,TRBD1,TRBV7-9,NA,TGTGCCAGCAGCTCCGGACAGGGTGTTCAGCCCCAGCATTTT,CASSSGQGVQPQHF
TRBJ2-5,TRBD1,TRBV19,NA,TGTGCCAGTAGTATTACAGGGGGAGATGGTGAGACCCAGTACTTC,CASSITGGDGETQYF
TRBJ1-1,NA,TRBV6-2/TRBV6-3,NA,TGTGCCAGCAGTTACGGACCGGGGGGCACTGAAGCTTTCTTT,CASSYGPGGTEAFF
TRBJ2-5,NA,TRBV24-1,NA,TGTGCCACCAGTGATTTCGCCGACCAAGAGACCCAGTACTTC,CATSDFADQETQYF
TRBJ1-5,TRBD1,TRBV19,NA,TGTGCCAGTAGTATAGGGACAGGGAGCAATCAGCCCCAGCATTTT,CASSIGTGSNQPQHF
TRBJ2-5,TRBD2,TRBV19,NA,TGTGCCAGTAGTATTGATCTAGCGGGAGAGACCCAGTACTTC,CASSIDLAGETQYF
TRBJ2-2,NA,TRBV15,NA,TGTGCCACCAGCCCTCACAAGACTGGGGTCGGGGAGCTGTTTTTT,CATSPHKTGVGELFF
TRBJ1-1,NA,TRBV20-1,NA,TGCAGTGCTGGGGATTTCATCACTGAAGCTTTCTTT,CSAGDFITEAFF
TRBJ1-1,NA,TRBV15,NA,TGTGCCACCAGCTTAGACGTGTACACTGAAGCTTTCTTT,CATSLDVYTEAFF
TRBJ1-1,NA,TRBV7-8,NA,TGTGCCAGCAGCTTAAATTTCGGGGGGAACACTGAAGCTTTCTTT,CASSLNFGGNTEAFF
TRBJ2-2,NA,TRBV12-3/TRBV12-4,NA,TGTGCCAGCAGCCGACCTATTTTGACCGGGGAGCTGTTTTTT,CASSRPILTGELFF
TRBJ1-2,NA,TRBV29-1,NA,TGCAGCGTTGCCAGGGCCCTCTATGGCTACACCTTC,CSVARALYGYTF
TRBJ1-1,NA,TRBV28,NA,TGTGCCAGCAGTCTGACAGACGCGGGTCCTGAAGCTTTCTTT,CASSLTDAGPEAFF
TRBJ2-3,NA,TRBV7-8,NA,TGTGCCAGCAGCTTAGGACCGGGAAGGACAGATACGCAGTATTTT,CASSLGPGRTDTQYF
TRBJ2-1,NA,TRBV2,NA,TGTGCCAGCAGTGACCCAGGGGTCCCCCCCTACAATGAGCAGTTCTTC,CASSDPGVPPYNEQFF
TRBJ2-1,TRBD2,TRBV12-3/TRBV12-4,NA,TGTGCCAGCAGTCAAGGACTAGCGGGAGCGATTGAGCAGTTCTTC,CASSQGLAGAIEQFF
TRBJ2-7,NA,TRBV7-9,few,TGTGCCAGCAGCATAAGAGGGATTGACGAGCAGTACTTC,CASSIRGIDEQYF
TRBJ2-2,NA,TRBV9,NA,TGTGCCAGCCGGTCGTTCGCGAACACCGGGGAGCTGTTTTTT,CASRSFANTGELFF
TRBJ2-1,NA,TRBV6-2/TRBV6-3,NA,TGTGCCAGCAGTTACCCAGCGGGCTACAATGAGCAGTTCTTC,CASSYPAGYNEQFF
TRBJ2-6,NA,TRBV28,NA,TGTGCCAGCAGCCGGACAGTTGGGGCCAACGTCCTGACTTTC,CASSRTVGANVLTF
TRBJ2-7,TRBD1,TRBV4-1,NA,TGCGCCAGCGGACCACAGGGGGCTTTCGACGAGCAGTACTTC,CASGPQGAFDEQYF
TRBJ2-2,TRBD2,TRBV19,NA,TGTGCCAGTAGTAAGCCTAGCGGGATGAGCGGGGAGCTGTTTTTT,CASSKPSGMSGELFF
TRBJ2-7,TRBD1,TRBV12-3/TRBV12-4,NA,TGTGCCAGCAGTTCCTTCGGGACAGCCTACGAGCAGTACTTC,CASSSFGTAYEQYF
TRBJ2-1,TRBD2,TRBV11-3,NA,TGTGCCAGCACTAGCGGGTTGGATACCAACAATGAGCAGTTCTTC,CASTSGLDTNNEQFF
TRBJ1-1,NA,TRBV7-9,NA,TGTGCCAGCAGCTTGGACATCAGGAACACTGAAGCTTTCTTT,CASSLDIRNTEAFF
TRBJ2-3,NA,TRBV3-1,once,TGTGCCAGCAGCTCCCGGGTCCTCATCGGAGATACGCAGTATTTT,CASSSRVLIGDTQYF
TRBJ1-1,NA,TRBV19,NA,TGTGCCTGCTCTTTGGGGAACACTGAAGCTTTCTTT,CACSLGNTEAFF
TRBJ1-5,TRBD1,TRBV6-2/TRBV6-3,NA,TGTGCCAGCAGTCAAACGTGGCCAACGGGACAGGGTAGTCAGCCCCAGCATTTT,CASSQTWPTGQGSQPQHF
TRBJ2-1,TRBD2,TRBV27,NA,TGTGCCAGCAGTTTATCCGGGGGGGATGAGCAGTTCTTC,CASSLSGGDEQFF
TRBJ2-7,NA,TRBV28,NA,TGTGCCAGCAGTTTAAGGGCCTACCCCGCCTACGAGCAGTACTTC,CASSLRAYPAYEQYF
TRBJ2-2,NA,TRBV23-1,NA,TGCGCCAGCAGTCAATCGGGGCAGACCAACACCGGGGAGCTGTTTTTT,CASSQSGQTNTGELFF
TRBJ2-5,TRBD1,TRBV2,NA,TGTGCCAGCAGTCAGACAGGGGTTTGGGAGACCCAGTACTTC,CASSQTGVWETQYF
TRBJ2-7,NA,TRBV20-1,few,TGCAGTGCTAGAGATCTGGAAGTCCTCTACGAGCAGTACTTC,CSARDLEVLYEQYF
TRBJ1-1,NA,TRBV30,NA,TGTGCCTGGACCCAGGGAGATACTGAAGCTTTCTTT,CAWTQGDTEAFF
TRBJ1-1,TRBD1,TRBV24-1,once,TGTGCCACCAGGCCCCGTTATGACAGGGGCGACACTGAAGCTTTCTTT,CATRPRYDRGDTEAFF
TRBJ2-3,NA,TRBV27,NA,TGTGCCAGCAGTTTATATGCCTATAGCACAGATACGCAGTATTTT,CASSLYAYSTDTQYF
TRBJ1-1,NA,TRBV30,NA,TGTGCCTGGAGTACCCTCGGCACGTGGAACACTGAAGCTTTCTTT,CAWSTLGTWNTEAFF
TRBJ2-7,TRBD2,TRBV6-5,NA,TGTGCCAGCAGTTACACAGGGACTAGCGTGTACGAGCAGTACTTC,CASSYTGTSVYEQYF
TRBJ2-5,NA,TRBV7-9,NA,TGTGCCAGCAGCTTAGACTGGCCGGGGGCCCAGTACTTC,CASSLDWPGAQYF
TRBJ2-1,NA,TRBV7-9,NA,TGTGCCAGCAGCTTAGTGCAGGGCAGTGAGCAGTTCTTC,CASSLVQGSEQFF
TRBJ2-7,NA,TRBV30,NA,TGTGCCTGGAGTGAGGGGGACTTGTACGAGCAGTACTTC,CAWSEGDLYEQYF
TRBJ2-7,TRBD2,TRBV3-1,NA,TGTGCCAGCAGCCAAGCAGGACTAGGGAGCTCCTACGAGCAGTACTTC,CASSQAGLGSSYEQYF
TRBJ2-7,NA,TRBV5-4,few,TGTGCCAGCAGCAATTCCTACGAGCAGTACTTC,CASSNSYEQYF
TRBJ2-1,NA,TRBV29-1,NA,TGCAGCGTAGACGTGAACAATGAGCAGTTCTTC,CSVDVNNEQFF
TRBJ2-7,TRBD2,TRBV20-1,few,TGCAGTGCTAGAGATTTTCAGCGGGACCCGGACTACGAGCAGTACTTC,CSARDFQRDPDYEQYF
TRBJ2-7,NA,TRBV4-1,NA,TGCGCCAGCAGCCAGGCGGTTGCCCCAACCTACGAGCAGTACTTC,CASSQAVAPTYEQYF
TRBJ2-3,TRBD2,TRBV10-3,NA,TGTGCCATCAGTGAATTAGCGGGAGAGAGCACAGATACGCAGTATTTT,CAISELAGESTDTQYF
TRBJ1-1,TRBD1,TRBV5-4,NA,TGTGCCAGCAGCTCCCAGGGGGACACTGAAGCTTTCTTT,CASSSQGDTEAFF
TRBJ1-1,NA,TRBV6-1,NA,TGTGCCAGCAGTGAAGCAGGTTTATTTGTAAACACTGAAGCTTTCTTT,CASSEAGLFVNTEAFF
TRBJ1-4,NA,TRBV2,NA,TGTGCCAGCAGCTCCCCCACGGACGTTGAAAAACTGTTTTTT,CASSSPTDVEKLFF
TRBJ2-7,TRBD2,TRBV7-9,once,TGTGCCAGCAGCCCTCGTGGAGGAAGCGGGAGACCCTACGAGCAGTACTTC,CASSPRGGSGRPYEQYF
TRBJ2-2,NA,TRBV6-5,NA,TGTGCCAGCAGTTACTCAGAGGGGCGCGGGGCCGGGGAGCTGTTTTTT,CASSYSEGRGAGELFF
TRBJ2-3,NA,TRBV27,NA,TGTGCCAGCAGTTTTACAGCGGATACGCAGTATTTT,CASSFTADTQYF